A single sample is the source of the 23 T cell receptor beta chains below, sequenced in a study of response to subunit inactivated influenza vaccine (dated by TCRdb to the late 2010s). Library preparation was by RT-PCR. The sequencer listed for this sample is Illumina HiSeq 2500. TCRdb reran the public reads through fastp at Q25 and MiXCR, keeping productive beta chains. Rows merge per CDR3 protein into single entries with the most common DNA and genes. This sample gives 500,000 to 600,000 distinct CDR3 sequences in total; around 13% of them show up just once. The top ten clonotypes cover around 14% of the sample. The time point label on this specimen signifies: more than 35 days after influenza vaccine administration. Material: PBMCs from blood, obtained about 40 days after vaccination. These receptors all come from a man in his forties or fifties who received an inactivated influenza vaccine. Donor details come from another sample of the same person, matched by shared clones.

The CDR3 is CATSRDQRTGADTQYF. CDR3 coding DNA: TGTGCCACCAGCAGAGATCAGAGAACGGGTGCAGATACGCAGTATTTT. The chain carries TRBV15 and TRBJ2-3; D is ambiguous. V lost 0 bases and J 4 bases, leaving 14 bases between the germline ends. The CDR3 is 16 residues long. Germline V gives CDR1 LNHNV, CDR2 YYDKDF (reference sequence).

The chain links TRBV7-9 to TRBJ1-2; D perhaps matches TRBD1 (6 bases). Trimming took 6 bases from V and 8 from J, leaving 13 bases between them. There are 12 residues in the CDR3. Germline V gene data show CDR1 as SEHNR and CDR2 as FQNEAQ (reference sequence). CDR3 sequence (DNA): TGTGCCAGCAGTTATAACAGGGAGGGCTACACCTTC. Its protein product is CASSYNREGYTF.

This rearrangement joins TRBV27 to TRBJ1-1; 7 nucleotides line up with TRBD1. J was trimmed by 4 bases and V by 6 bases; bases with no gene match: 8. CDR1 and CDR2 (germline): MNHEY, SMNVEV (reference sequence). CDR3 length equals 14 residues. The CDR3 spells CASRITGDITEAFF. The CDR3 DNA reads as TGTGCCAGCAGAATTACAGGGGACATCACTGAAGCTTTCTTT.

The table lists this clonotype with a few counts. The chain joins TRBV14 to TRBJ2-5; a possible D gene is TRBD1 (5 bases). Germline assignment: CDR1 SGHDN and CDR2 FVKESK. The CDR3 sequence is 16 residues long. The V gene lost 1 base and the J gene lost 2 bases, with 14 bases spanning the gap. CDR3 in amino acids: CASSQGRGAGQETQYF. The CDR3 DNA reads TGTGCCAGCAGCCAAGGGCGCGGTGCAGGGCAAGAGACCCAGTACTTC.

There are a few counts of this clonotype. V and J are TRBV4-1 and TRBJ2-1; tentatively, D is TRBD2 (6 bases). V was trimmed by 5 bases and J by 7 bases, leaving 24 bases between them. CDR3 length: 17 residues. Per the germline V gene, CDR1 is MGHRA and CDR2 is YSYEKL. CDR3 DNA sequence: TGCGCCAGCAGCGCTCTTTATACCGGGGGTCGAGGGAATGAGCAGTTCTTC. This gives the protein CASSALYTGGRGNEQFF.

This clonotype was detected a few times. The V and J genes are TRBV7-2 and TRBJ2-5, with a weak D call TRBD2 (6 bases). CDR1 is SGHTA and CDR2 is FQGNSA in the germline V gene. CDR3 length: 15 amino acids. Trimming removed 2 bases at V and 3 bases at J, with 13 bases between. This CDR3 is CASSLMGAGKETQYF. The DNA for the CDR3 is TGTGCCAGCAGCTTAATGGGCGCGGGGAAAGAGACCCAGTACTTC.

The chain links TRBV20-1 to TRBJ2-5; 8 bases fit TRBD1. Germline-derived CDR1 and CDR2 are DFQATT and SNEGSKA (reference sequence). V was pared by 6 bases and J by 6 bases, with 9 bases of the junction left unmatched. The CDR3 runs to 13 residues. The CDR3 coding sequence is TGCAGTGCGACAGGACAGGGTCCCAAGACCCAGTACTTC. The encoded protein is CSATGQGPKTQYF.

V is TRBV5-5 and J is TRBJ2-3; TRBD1 matches at 8 bases. V was pared by 4 bases and J by 10 bases, with 17 bases of the junction left unmatched. Germline values: CDR1 SGHKS, CDR2 YYEKEE (reference sequence). This CDR3 region has 16 residues. This chain's CDR3 is CASSMPLRDRSVAQYF. The CDR3 DNA sequence: TGTGCCAGCAGCATGCCCCTCCGGGACAGGTCAGTTGCGCAGTATTTT.

This clonotype was found once. V gene TRBV7-2 combines with J gene TRBJ1-2, with D perhaps TRBD1 (6 bases). The CDR3 length is 14 residues. V was cut by 6 bases and J by 2 bases, with 13 bases left in between. Germline V gene data show CDR1 as SGHTA and CDR2 as FQGNSA. The CDR3 bases are TGTGCCAGCAGGTCGACAGGACAGAACTATGGCTACACCTTC. Protein sequence: CASRSTGQNYGYTF.

This clonotype occurred a few times. J is TRBJ2-1 and V is TRBV7-9; D may correspond to TRBD1 or TRBD2 (6 bases each). Germline CDR1 is SEHNR and CDR2 is FQNEAQ (reference sequence). Trimming took 2 bases from V and 1 from J, leaving 12 bases between them. This CDR3 comprises 16 residues. Here the CDR3 reads CASSLKGGVSYNEQFF. CDR3 sequence (DNA): TGTGCCAGCAGCTTAAAGGGGGGAGTTTCCTACAATGAGCAGTTCTTC.

This sequence joins TRBV5-1 and TRBJ2-3, with 7 bases identical to TRBD1. The V and J ends lost 7 bases and 4 bases, in that order; junction bases with no gene match: 9. CDR3 length: 14 residues. From germline, CDR1 is SGHRS and CDR2 YFSETQ. CDR3 DNA: TGCGCCAGCTACTCCCGGGACAGAGCAGATACGCAGTATTTT. This sequence encodes CASYSRDRADTQYF.

This rearrangement joins TRBV11-2 to TRBJ1-2; D is perhaps TRBD1 (6 bases). With 4 bases removed from V and 7 bases from J, the gap between germline ends came to 16 bases. Per germline, CDR1 SGHAT and CDR2 FQNNGV. The CDR3 length is 14 residues. CDR3 in amino acids: CASSSDPWGAGYTF. For the CDR3, the DNA is TGTGCCAGCAGCTCCGACCCTTGGGGGGCTGGCTACACCTTC.

V gene TRBV11-2 combines with J gene TRBJ2-1; TRBD2 agrees at 12 bases. This CDR3 comprises 17 residues. Losses at the gene ends were 4 bases for V and 0 bases for J; bases not matched to a gene: 4. The germline CDR1 and CDR2 sequences are SGHAT and FQNNGV. CDR3: CASSSGLAGPSYNEQFF. Here the CDR3 DNA reads TGTGCCAGCAGCTCCGGACTAGCGGGGCCCTCCTACAATGAGCAGTTCTTC.

J is TRBJ2-2 and V is TRBV6-1; TRBD1 agrees at 11 bases. Germline V gene lookup returns CDR1 MNHNS and CDR2 SASEGT. This CDR3 is 14 amino acids long. V lost 6 bases and J lost 4; bases outside the gene matches: 1. CDR3 residues: CASRGTGGTGELFF. CDR3 nucleotides: TGTGCCAGCAGGGGGACAGGGGGCACCGGGGAGCTGTTTTTT.

The chain couples TRBV7-2 to TRBJ2-1; no firm D call. From germline, CDR1 is SGHTA and CDR2 FQGNSA. V lost 2 bases and J 10 bases, leaving 24 bases between the germline ends. The CDR3 loop spans 17 amino acids. As DNA, the CDR3 is TGTGCCAGCAGCTTAATCCCCATTTCCTCCGGCGAGTTCGAGCAGTTCTTC. Amino acids: CASSLIPISSGEFEQFF.

This clonotype has a handful of counts. The chain is built from TRBV27 and TRBJ2-7; D gene unclear. Between the trimmed V and J ends, which lost 0 bases and 1 base, there was a span of 7 bases. Germline V lookup: CDR1 MNHEY, CDR2 SMNVEV (reference sequence). The CDR3 has 14 amino acids. The CDR3 DNA follows: TGTGCCAGCAGTTTATCATATCCATCCTACGAGCAGTACTTC. Translating gives CASSLSYPSYEQYF.

There are many counts of this clonotype. A much larger clone differs by one base, so this may be a read error. The gene calls are TRBV20-1 and TRBJ2-3; 7 positions match TRBD1. CDR3 size: 17 residues. Germline CDR1 is DFQATT and CDR2 is SNEGSKA (reference sequence). The CDR3: CCARDLRDSESTDTQYF. CDR3 DNA sequence: TGCTGTGCTAGAGATTTAAGGGACAGTGAGTCCACAGATACGCAGTATTTT.

V and J are TRBV3-1 and TRBJ2-1; the D gene is possibly TRBD2 (5 bases). Deletions cut 4 bases from V and 12 bases from J, with 25 bases between. CDR1 is LGHDT and CDR2 is YNNKEL in the germline V gene (reference sequence). This CDR3 region has 16 residues. CDR3 DNA sequence: TGTGCCAGCAGCCTCACTGGGCGGGTGAAAGGCCCGGGGCAGTTCTTC. It is translated as CASSLTGRVKGPGQFF.

V is TRBV12-3 or TRBV12-4 and J is TRBJ2-1, with D hard to call. V lost 0 bases and J lost 8, with 8 bases in between. The CDR3 is 13 amino acids. The CDR3 nucleotides are TGTGCCAGCAGTTTAGCCATGCGTGATGAGCAGTTCTTC. Protein sequence: CASSLAMRDEQFF.

This clonotype was counted a few times. V gene TRBV5-1 combines with J gene TRBJ2-3; TRBD1 is a possible D gene (5 bases). V was cut by 1 base and J by 1 base, with 10 bases left in between. The CDR3 contains 15 residues. Germline V lookup: CDR1 SGHRS, CDR2 YFSETQ. The CDR3 protein is CASSLQGMGTDTQYF. As DNA, the CDR3 is TGCGCCAGCAGCTTGCAGGGCATGGGCACAGATACGCAGTATTTT.

This chain connects TRBV7-2 to TRBJ2-7; 8 nucleotides align to TRBD1. Trimming at V came to 1 base and at J to 3 bases, leaving 5 bases not matched to a gene. CDR1 is SGHTA, CDR2 FQGNSA, per germline. The CDR3 contains 15 residues. CDR3 in DNA: TGTGCCAGCAGCTTAGTCCAGGGGGCCGGCTACGAGCAGTACTTC. This translates into CASSLVQGAGYEQYF.

This clonotype was counted a few times. V usage is TRBV7-9 and J usage is TRBJ1-4; 9 bases line up with TRBD1. Germline trimming cut 5 bases from V and 7 bases from J; bases unmatched to any gene: 2. This CDR3 spans 13 amino acids. Germline CDR1 and CDR2: SEHNR and FQNEAQ (reference sequence). The CDR3 bases are TGTGCCAGCAGCCGGGGACAGGGTGAAAAACTGTTTTTT. Translation gives CASSRGQGEKLFF.

This clonotype was seen more than once but under ten times. The rearrangement uses TRBV10-3 and TRBJ2-2; 9 bases agree with TRBD1. Germline V gene sequence: CDR1 ENHRY, CDR2 SYGVKD. This CDR3 has 15 amino acids. With 7 bases clipped from V and 6 bases from J, the junction kept 9 bases outside the gene matches. The CDR3 region is CAITPGQGSSGELFF. In nucleotides, the CDR3 is TGTGCCATCACTCCGGGACAGGGTAGTTCCGGGGAGCTGTTTTTT.